This T cell receptor (beta chain) was identified in a study of post-analysis software for immune sequencing data. Study-wide points: Patients showed TRBV5-6, TRBV5-1 and TRBV20-1 among several TRBV segments more frequent than in controls.

The TCR beta cDNA libraries carried unique molecular identifiers. Each CDR3 protein gets one entry after TCRdb re-called the PCR reads with MiXCR. The sample holds 350,000 to 500,000 distinct CDR3 sequences, roughly 38% seen once. Germline CDR1 is SGHRS and CDR2 is YFSETQ. The ends lost 4 bases at V and 3 bases at J; junction bases unmatched: 11. This CDR3 is built from 16 residues. This clonotype showed up just a few times. The antigen is undetermined. Sequencing was carried out using blood. The chain links TRBV5-1 to TRBJ2-7; 9 bases line up with TRBD1. The source of this sequence is a girl aged 2 to 10 with multiple sclerosis. The DNA for the CDR3 is TGCGCCAGCAGCAGGAAGGCCGGGACAGGGATCTACGAGCAGTACTTC. The encoded protein is CASSRKAGTGIYEQYF.